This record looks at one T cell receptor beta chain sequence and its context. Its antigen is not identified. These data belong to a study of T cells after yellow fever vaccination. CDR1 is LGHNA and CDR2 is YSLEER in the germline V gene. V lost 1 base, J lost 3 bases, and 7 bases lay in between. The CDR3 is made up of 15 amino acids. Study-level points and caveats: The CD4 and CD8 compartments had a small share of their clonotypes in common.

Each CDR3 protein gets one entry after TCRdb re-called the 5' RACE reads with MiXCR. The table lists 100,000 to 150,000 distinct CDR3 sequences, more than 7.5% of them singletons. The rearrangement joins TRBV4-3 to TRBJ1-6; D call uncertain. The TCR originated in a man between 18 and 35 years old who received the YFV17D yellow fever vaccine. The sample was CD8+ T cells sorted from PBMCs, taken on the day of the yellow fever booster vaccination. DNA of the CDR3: TGCGCCAGCAGCCAAGTTACAGACTATAATTCACCCCTCCACTTT. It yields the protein CASSQVTDYNSPLHF.